This T cell receptor beta chain was recorded in a study of persistence of HIV-infected CD4 T cells. As regards this clone: The antigen is undetermined.

The libraries were made with immunoSEQ version 4 in survey mode. Assay: immunoSEQ multiplex PCR; the TCRdb copy retains only in-frame clones and omits some. The table has 45,000 or so clones, 70% to 90% seen once. Cells were stimulated nonspecifically with anti-CD3/anti-CD28 magnetic beads. Sorting selected CD4+ T cells upregulating both CD40 ligand and CD69. V was clipped by 1 base and J by 12 bases; unmatched bases: 13. CDR3 size: 17 residues. Germline loops: CDR1 SGHAT, CDR2 FQNNGV. The sample consisted of CD4+ T cells sorted from PBMCs after roughly 20-hour stimulation, taken from a patient who received antiretroviral therapy. This chain connects TRBV11-2 to TRBJ2-1; 12 nucleotides align to TRBD2. This clonotype was sampled from an adult woman with HIV who was CMV-seropositive. CDR3 sequence reads: CASSLGTSGRLHLGQFF. The CDR3 DNA reads TGTGCCAGCAGCTTAGGAACTAGCGGGAGGCTACATCTCGGGCAGTTCTTC.